Below are 16 T cell receptor beta chains sequenced from a single sample in a study of T cell changes during pregnancy in multiple sclerosis. TCRdb's copy holds only in-frame clones and misses some; the assay was immunoSEQ multiplex PCR. The repertoire has some 80,000 clones, 89% of them found once; the top ten carry over 0.8%. Source: peripheral blood, taken in the first trimester of pregnancy. The receptors here all came from a female donor in good health, enrolled as a control in a pregnancy study.

This clone was seen a single time. The chain couples TRBV4-1 to TRBJ2-7; 7 bases are shared with TRBD1. With V trimmed by 4 bases and J by 6 bases, 12 bases remained unmatched. Germline CDR1 is MGHRA and CDR2 is YSYEKL. There are 15 residues in the CDR3. The CDR3 reads CASSLKDRPTSEQYF. For the CDR3, the DNA is TGCGCCAGCAGCCTGAAGGACAGGCCCACATCCGAGCAGTACTTC.

This clone was seen just once. This chain connects TRBV6-5 to TRBJ1-1; the match to TRBD1 covers 7 bases. The germline CDR1 and CDR2 sequences are MNHEY and SVGAGI. This CDR3 spans 14 amino acids. V shed 7 bases, J shed 6 bases, and the junction held 11 bases outside the gene matches. The CDR3 DNA reads as TGTGCCAGCACCTACGCGGACAGGCGCGCTGAAGCTTTCTTT. Its translation is CASTYADRRAEAFF.

This chain links TRBV5-1 with TRBJ1-1; D is ambiguous. The germline gives CDR1 SGHRS, CDR2 YFSETQ. This CDR3 is 14 amino acids long. V was shortened by 0 bases and J by 0 bases, with 6 bases between the two germline ends. CDR3 nucleotides: TGCGCCAGCAGCTTGGGGCCTTTGAACACTGAAGCTTTCTTT. Translation gives CASSLGPLNTEAFF.

The chain is built from TRBV9 and TRBJ1-1; D gene uncertain. Looked up from germline, CDR1 is SGDLS and CDR2 is YYNGEE. The CDR3 contains 14 residues. Trimming removed 3 bases from V and 0 bases from J, with 9 bases in between. The CDR3 sequence is CASSGGTMNTEAFF. The CDR3 nucleotides are TGTGCCAGCAGCGGCGGAACGATGAACACTGAAGCTTTCTTT.

In its sample, this clone was seen once. CDR3 protein: CASQSGGHNNEQFF. Written as DNA, the CDR3 is TGTGCCAGCCAAAGCGGGGGCCACAACAATGAGCAGTTCTTC. V gene TRBV7-2 combines with J gene TRBJ2-1, with TRBD2 matching 8 bases. The CDR3 loop spans 14 amino acids. Germline V gene sequence: CDR1 SGHTA, CDR2 FQGNSA. Losses at the gene ends were 8 bases for V and 5 bases for J; bases not matched to a gene: 8.

The chain links TRBV7-2 to TRBJ2-1; D is possibly TRBD1 (7 bases). The V and J ends lost 0 bases and 8 bases respectively, with 14 bases between them. Germline V gene sequence: CDR1 SGHTA, CDR2 FQGNSA. The CDR3 extends over 15 amino acids. CDR3 residues: CASSLAGGGTYEQFF. CDR3 DNA: TGTGCCAGCAGCTTAGCCGGAGGGGGCACCTATGAGCAGTTCTTC.

V usage is TRBV14 and J usage is TRBJ2-5; a weak D match, TRBD1 (6 bases). V was cut by 2 bases and J by 2 bases, with 12 bases left in between. The germline gives CDR1 SGHDN, CDR2 FVKESK. This CDR3 region has 15 residues. DNA for the CDR3: TGTGCCAGCAGCCAACACAGGGATGGGCAAGAGACCCAGTACTTC. It yields the protein CASSQHRDGQETQYF.

The chain links TRBV28 to TRBJ1-1; a weak D match, TRBD1 (5 bases). The CDR3 totals 18 residues. The germline V and J ends were trimmed by 4 bases and 2 bases, with 23 bases remaining between them. Looked up from germline, CDR1 is MDHEN and CDR2 is SYDVKM. The CDR3, as DNA: TGTGCCAGCAGTTGGGGGACTCTCAGTCCTCTTCGAAACACTGAAGCTTTCTTT. This translates into CASSWGTLSPLRNTEAFF.

The rearrangement uses TRBV19 and TRBJ1-1; possible D gene TRBD1, 6 bases. Germline V lookup: CDR1 LNHDA, CDR2 SQIVND (reference sequence). The germline V and J ends were trimmed by 7 bases and 6 bases, with 21 bases remaining between them. The CDR3 consists of 15 residues. The CDR3 sequence: CASINRGGASAEAFF. The DNA of the CDR3 is TGTGCCAGTATAAATCGGGGGGGCGCGTCGGCTGAAGCTTTCTTT.

V is TRBV4-1 and J is TRBJ2-7, with 7 bases identical to TRBD2. Germline values: CDR1 MGHRA, CDR2 YSYEKL. V was pared by 0 bases and J by 4 bases, with 15 bases of the junction left unmatched. The CDR3 runs to 18 residues. The CDR3 sequence: CASSQETNTAGVGYEQYF. CDR3 DNA: TGCGCCAGCAGCCAAGAAACGAACACGGCGGGAGTTGGGTACGAGCAGTACTTC.

The chain employs TRBV19 and TRBJ2-7; 10 nucleotides align to TRBD1. The ends lost 7 bases at V and 2 bases at J; junction bases unmatched: 8. The germline gives CDR1 LNHDA, CDR2 SQIVND (reference sequence). CDR3 length: 15 amino acids. The CDR3 is CASMSPGQGTYEQYF. The DNA for the CDR3 is TGTGCCAGTATGTCTCCGGGACAGGGGACCTACGAGCAGTACTTC.

The J gene is TRBJ1-1, the V gene TRBV7-2, with TRBD1 matching over 8 bases. Trimming at V came to 4 bases and at J to 6 bases, leaving 7 bases not matched to a gene. The CDR3 is made up of 14 amino acids. Germline V CDR1 and CDR2: SGHTA, FQGNSA. This CDR3 is CASSYQGAVAEAFF. Here the CDR3 DNA reads TGTGCCAGCAGCTACCAGGGGGCAGTCGCTGAAGCTTTCTTT.

CDR3: CASNRDRGSNEQFF. The CDR3 region has the DNA TGTGCCAGCAACCGGGACAGGGGAAGCAATGAGCAGTTCTTC. V gene TRBV6-1 combines with J gene TRBJ2-1, with 10 bases matching TRBD1. V was clipped by 7 bases and J by 6 bases; unmatched bases: 6. CDR3 size: 14 residues. Germline V gene sequence: CDR1 MNHNS, CDR2 SASEGT.

The chain has TRBV5-1 and TRBJ1-1; 9 nucleotides align to TRBD1. The CDR3 extends over 14 amino acids. Germline assignment: CDR1 SGHRS and CDR2 YFSETQ. Trimming removed 3 bases from V and 4 bases from J; junction bases left unmatched: 4. This chain's CDR3 is CASSWGQGFTEAFF. DNA of the CDR3: TGCGCCAGCAGCTGGGGACAGGGATTCACTGAAGCTTTCTTT. The whole variable domain, remainder taken from reference TRBV5-1 and TRBJ1-1, is KAGVTQTPRYLIKTRGQQVTLSCSPISGHRSVSWYQQTPGQGLQFLFEYFSETQRNKGNFPGRFSGRQFSNSRSEMNVSTLELGDSALYLCASSWGQGFTEAFFGQGTRLTVV.

The rearrangement links TRBV4-1 to TRBJ1-2, with D tentatively TRBD1 (6 bases). Germline lookup yields CDR1 MGHRA and CDR2 YSYEKL. Trimming took off 1 base at V and 1 base at J, with 22 bases between the two ends. CDR3 length equals 19 residues. This chain's CDR3 is CASSQVLVSGVRFNYGYTF. Written as DNA, the CDR3 is TGCGCCAGCAGCCAAGTCCTGGTCTCAGGGGTTAGATTTAACTATGGCTACACCTTC.

A few counts support this clone. The chain uses TRBV15 and TRBJ2-7; TRBD2 aligns across 7 bases. The junction had 10 bases not matched to a gene; V was cut back by 3 bases and J by 5 bases. The germline V gene has CDR1 LNHNV and CDR2 YYDKDF (reference sequence). This CDR3 comprises 15 residues. In DNA form, the CDR3 reads TGTGCCACCAGCAGGTTCGGGGGGAAAGGAAACGAGCAGTACTTC. Translated: CATSRFGGKGNEQYF.